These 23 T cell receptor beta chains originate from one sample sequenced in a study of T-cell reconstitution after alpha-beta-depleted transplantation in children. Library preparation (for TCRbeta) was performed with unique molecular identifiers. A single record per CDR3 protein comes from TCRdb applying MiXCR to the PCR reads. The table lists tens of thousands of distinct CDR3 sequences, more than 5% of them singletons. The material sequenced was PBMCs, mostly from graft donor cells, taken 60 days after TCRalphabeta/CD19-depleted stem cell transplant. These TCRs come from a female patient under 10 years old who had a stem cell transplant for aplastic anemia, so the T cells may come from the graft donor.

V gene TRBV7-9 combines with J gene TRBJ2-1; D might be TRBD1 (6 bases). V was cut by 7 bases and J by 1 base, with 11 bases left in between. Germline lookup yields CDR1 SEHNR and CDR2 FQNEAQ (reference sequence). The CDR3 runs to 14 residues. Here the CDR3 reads CASKNRASYNEQFF. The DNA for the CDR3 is TGTGCCAGCAAGAACAGGGCTTCCTACAATGAGCAGTTCTTC.

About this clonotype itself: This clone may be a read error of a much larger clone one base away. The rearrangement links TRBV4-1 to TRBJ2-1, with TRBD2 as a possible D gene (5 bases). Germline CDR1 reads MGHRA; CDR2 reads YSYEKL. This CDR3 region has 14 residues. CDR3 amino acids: CASSQDQDYNDQFF. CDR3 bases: TGCGCCAGCAGCCAAGATCAAGACTACAATGACCAGTTCTTC.

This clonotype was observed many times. The CDR3 DNA sequence: TGTGCCAGCAGTCGCAACATAGCGGGAGCAGGAGGGTATGAGCAGTTCTTC. Its translation is CASSRNIAGAGGYEQFF. The rearrangement joins TRBV27 to TRBJ2-1; 9 nucleotides agree with TRBD2. CDR3 length: 17 amino acids. With 5 bases clipped from V and 8 bases from J, the junction kept 16 bases outside the gene matches. Looked up from germline, CDR1 is MNHEY and CDR2 is SMNVEV (reference sequence).

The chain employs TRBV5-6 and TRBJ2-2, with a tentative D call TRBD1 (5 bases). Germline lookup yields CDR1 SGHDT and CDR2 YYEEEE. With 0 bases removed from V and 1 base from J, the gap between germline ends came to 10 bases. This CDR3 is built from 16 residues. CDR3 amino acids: CASSLGVTENTGELFF. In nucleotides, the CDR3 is TGTGCCAGCAGCTTGGGGGTGACAGAGAACACCGGGGAGCTGTTTTTT.

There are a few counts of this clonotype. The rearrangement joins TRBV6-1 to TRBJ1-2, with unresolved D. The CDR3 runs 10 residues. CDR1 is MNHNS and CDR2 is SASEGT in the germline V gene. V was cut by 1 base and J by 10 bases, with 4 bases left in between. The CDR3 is CASSEETYTF. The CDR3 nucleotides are TGTGCCAGCAGTGAAGAGACCTACACCTTC.

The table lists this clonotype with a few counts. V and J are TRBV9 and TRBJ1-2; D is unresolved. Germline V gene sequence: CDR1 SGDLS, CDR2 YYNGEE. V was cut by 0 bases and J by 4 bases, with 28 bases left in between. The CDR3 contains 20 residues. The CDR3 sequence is CASSVATALLYEAALYGYTF. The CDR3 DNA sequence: TGTGCCAGCAGCGTAGCTACAGCCCTCCTCTACGAGGCAGCACTCTATGGCTACACCTTC.

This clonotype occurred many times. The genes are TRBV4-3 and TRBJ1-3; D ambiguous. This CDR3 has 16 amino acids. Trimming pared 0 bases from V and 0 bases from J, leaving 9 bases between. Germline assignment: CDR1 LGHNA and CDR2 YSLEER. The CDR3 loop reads CASSQDFGSSGNTIYF. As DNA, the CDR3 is TGCGCCAGCAGCCAAGATTTCGGCAGCTCTGGAAACACCATATATTTT.

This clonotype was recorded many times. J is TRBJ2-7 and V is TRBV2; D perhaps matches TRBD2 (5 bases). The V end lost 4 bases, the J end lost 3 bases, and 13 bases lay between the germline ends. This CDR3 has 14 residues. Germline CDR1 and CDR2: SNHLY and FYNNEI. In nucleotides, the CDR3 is TGTGCCAGCAGTGCGCGGGTGCTGGTCTACGAGCAGTACTTC. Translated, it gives CASSARVLVYEQYF.

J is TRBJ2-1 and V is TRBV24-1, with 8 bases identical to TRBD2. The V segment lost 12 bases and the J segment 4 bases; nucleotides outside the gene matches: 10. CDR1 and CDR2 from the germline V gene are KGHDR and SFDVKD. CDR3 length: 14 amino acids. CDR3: CAVAGRASYNEQFF. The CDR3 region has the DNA TGTGCCGTGGCCGGGAGGGCCAGTTACAATGAGCAGTTCTTC.

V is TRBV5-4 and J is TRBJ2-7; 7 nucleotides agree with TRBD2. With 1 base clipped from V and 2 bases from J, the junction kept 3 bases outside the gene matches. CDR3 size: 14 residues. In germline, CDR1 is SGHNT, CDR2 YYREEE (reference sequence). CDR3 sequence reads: CASSLKAGPYEQYF. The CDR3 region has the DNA TGTGCCAGCAGCTTGAAAGCGGGACCCTACGAGCAGTACTTC.

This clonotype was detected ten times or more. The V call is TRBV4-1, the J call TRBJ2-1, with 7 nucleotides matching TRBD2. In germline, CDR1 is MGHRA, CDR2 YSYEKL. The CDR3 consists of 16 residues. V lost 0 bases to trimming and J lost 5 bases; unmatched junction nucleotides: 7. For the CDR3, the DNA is TGCGCCAGCAGCCAAGATCGGCGGGAGCCCCACAATGAGCAGTTCTTC. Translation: CASSQDRREPHNEQFF.

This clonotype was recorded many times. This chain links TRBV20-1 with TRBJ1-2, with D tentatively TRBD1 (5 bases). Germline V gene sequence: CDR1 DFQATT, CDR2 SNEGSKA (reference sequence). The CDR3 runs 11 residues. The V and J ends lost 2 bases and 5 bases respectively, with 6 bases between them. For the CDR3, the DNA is TGCAGTGCTAGACAGGGATATGGCTACACCTTC. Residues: CSARQGYGYTF.

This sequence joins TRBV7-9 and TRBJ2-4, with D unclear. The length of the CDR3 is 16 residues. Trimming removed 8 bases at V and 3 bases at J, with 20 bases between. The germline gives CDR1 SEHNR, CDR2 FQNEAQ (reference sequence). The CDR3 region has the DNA TGTGCCAGCGGCGGACCAGTGGTGTTGGGCAAAAACATTCAGTACTTC. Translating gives CASGGPVVLGKNIQYF.

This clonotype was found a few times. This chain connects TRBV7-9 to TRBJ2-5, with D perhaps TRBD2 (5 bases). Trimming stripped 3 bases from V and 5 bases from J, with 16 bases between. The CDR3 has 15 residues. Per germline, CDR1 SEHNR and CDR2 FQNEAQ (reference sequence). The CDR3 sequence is CASSFPTSESETQYF. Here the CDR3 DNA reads TGTGCCAGCAGCTTCCCTACTAGTGAGAGCGAGACCCAGTACTTC.

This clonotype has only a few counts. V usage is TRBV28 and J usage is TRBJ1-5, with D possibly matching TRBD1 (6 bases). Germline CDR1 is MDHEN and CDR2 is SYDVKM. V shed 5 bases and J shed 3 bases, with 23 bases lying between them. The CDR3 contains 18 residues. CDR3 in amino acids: CASSLRGGAFSFNQPQHF. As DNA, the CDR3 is TGTGCCAGCAGTCTTAGGGGGGGAGCCTTCTCCTTCAATCAGCCCCAGCATTTT.

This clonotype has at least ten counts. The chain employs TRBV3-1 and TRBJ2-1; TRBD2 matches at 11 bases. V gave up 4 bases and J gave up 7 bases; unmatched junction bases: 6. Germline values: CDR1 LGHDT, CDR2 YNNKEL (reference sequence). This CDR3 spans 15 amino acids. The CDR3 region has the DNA TGTGCCAGCAGCCCCGGACTAGCGGGTGTGAATGAGCAGTTCTTC. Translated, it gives CASSPGLAGVNEQFF.

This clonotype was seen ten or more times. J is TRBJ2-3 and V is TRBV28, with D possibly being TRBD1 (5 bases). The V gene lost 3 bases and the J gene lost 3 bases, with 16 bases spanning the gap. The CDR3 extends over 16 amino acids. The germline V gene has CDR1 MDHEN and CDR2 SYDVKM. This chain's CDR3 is CASSFPRASPTDTQYF. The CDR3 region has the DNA TGTGCCAGCAGTTTTCCCAGGGCCTCCCCGACAGATACGCAGTATTTT.

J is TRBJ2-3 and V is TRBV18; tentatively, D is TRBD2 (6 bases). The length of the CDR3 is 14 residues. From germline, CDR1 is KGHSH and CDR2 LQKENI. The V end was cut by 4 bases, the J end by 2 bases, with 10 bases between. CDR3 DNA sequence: TGTGCCAGCTCACGGGGAGGTAACACAGATACGCAGTATTTT. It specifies CASSRGGNTDTQYF.

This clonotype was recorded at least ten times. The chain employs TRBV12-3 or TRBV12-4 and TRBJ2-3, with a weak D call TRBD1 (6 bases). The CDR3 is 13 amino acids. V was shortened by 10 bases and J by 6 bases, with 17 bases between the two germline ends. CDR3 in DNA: TGTGCCACCCCCCAGGGGTTTATGGATACGCAGTATTTT. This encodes CATPQGFMDTQYF.

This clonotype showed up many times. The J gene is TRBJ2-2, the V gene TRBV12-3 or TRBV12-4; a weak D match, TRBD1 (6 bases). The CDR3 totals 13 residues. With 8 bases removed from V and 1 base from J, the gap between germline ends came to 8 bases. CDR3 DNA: TGTGCCAGCGAACAGGGGAACACCGGGGAGCTGTTTTTT. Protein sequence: CASEQGNTGELFF.

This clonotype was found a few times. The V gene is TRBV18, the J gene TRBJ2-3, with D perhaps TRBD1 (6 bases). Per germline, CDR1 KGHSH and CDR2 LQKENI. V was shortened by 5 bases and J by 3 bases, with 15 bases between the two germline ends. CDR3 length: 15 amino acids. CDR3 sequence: CASSSPGVRTDTQYF. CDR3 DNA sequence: TGTGCCAGCTCATCGCCAGGGGTACGGACAGATACGCAGTATTTT.

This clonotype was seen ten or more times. Written as DNA, the CDR3 is TGTGCCAGCAGCGTAGCACCTGGCGGGGGGGGAGATACGCAGTATTTT. Translated, it gives CASSVAPGGGGDTQYF. The genes are TRBV9 and TRBJ2-3, with 9 bases identical to TRBD2. CDR3 length equals 16 residues. Per the germline V gene, CDR1 is SGDLS and CDR2 is YYNGEE. V trimming: 0 bases; J trimming: 5 bases; junction bases outside the gene matches: 7.

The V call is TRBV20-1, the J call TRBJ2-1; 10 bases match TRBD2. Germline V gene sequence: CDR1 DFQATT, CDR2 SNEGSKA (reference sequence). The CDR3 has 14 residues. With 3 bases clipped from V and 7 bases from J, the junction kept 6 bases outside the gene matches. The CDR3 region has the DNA TGCAGTGCTAGTCCTAGCGGGGGTTTTAATGAGCAGTTCTTC. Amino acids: CSASPSGGFNEQFF.